Presented here are 21 T cell receptor gamma chains from one specimen sequenced in a study of gammadelta T cells in human blood. TCRdb reprocessed the RT-PCR reads through CATT. The data show some 500 gamma-chain clones, approximately 5.1% seen once. The source material was Vgamma9Vdelta2 gamma-delta T cells from fetal blood. The receptor set was obtained from a human fetus.

Relative to its sample, this clone is large. Other DNA sequences of this sample code for an identical CDR3. The rearrangement uses TRGV9 and TRGJP. The J segment lost 6 bases and the V segment lost 4 bases, leaving 0 bases of the junction unmatched. This CDR3 has 14 residues. Germline CDR1 and CDR2: GITISATS and ISYDGTV (reference sequence). CDR3 coding DNA: TGTGCCTTGTGGGAAGAGTTGGGCAAAAAAATCAAGGTATTT. Residues: CALWEELGKKIKVF.

This clone is medium-sized within its sample. The chain has TRGV9 and TRGJ1 or TRGJ2. The CDR3 totals 14 residues. Germline lookup yields CDR1 GITISATS and CDR2 ISYDGTV (reference sequence). V was clipped by 3 bases and J by 3 bases; unmatched bases: 8. CDR3 protein: CALWELKLYYKKLF. The CDR3 DNA sequence: TGTGCCTTGTGGGAGTTGAAACTTTATTATAAGAAACTCTTT.

A note on this clone: The protein held in TCRdb is that of a much larger clone and does not match this DNA's translation at residue 5, likely because of a read error; the protein shown is translated from the DNA. J is TRGJP and V is TRGV9. The CDR3 sequence is 16 residues long. The ends lost 5 bases at V and 4 bases at J; junction bases unmatched: 5. The V gene's germline CDR1 is GITISATS and CDR2 ISYDGTV (reference sequence). Here the CDR3 DNA reads TGTGCCTTGTGGGCGATTCAAGAGTTGGGCAAAAAAATCAAGGTATTT. Its protein is CALWAIQELGKKIKVF.

Judged by abundance, this clone is large. The genes are TRGV8 and TRGJ1 or TRGJ2. Germline-derived CDR1 and CDR2 are VENAVY and YDSYNSRV. V shed 1 base, J shed 6 bases, and the junction held 0 bases outside the gene matches. The CDR3 is made up of 11 amino acids. CDR3 nucleotides: TGTGCCACCTGGGATAGTTATAAGAAACTCTTT. Its protein product is CATWDSYKKLF.

This clone ranks as large (0.1 to 1%). The V gene is TRGV9, the J gene TRGJP. The V gene's germline CDR1 is GITISATS and CDR2 ISYDGTV (reference sequence). The CDR3 sequence is 18 residues long. The junction had 5 bases not matched to a gene; V was cut back by 0 bases and J by 3 bases. CDR3 coding DNA: TGTGCCTTGTGGGAGGTGCCGGAGCAAGAGTTGGGCAAAAAAATCAAGGTATTT. Translation: CALWEVPEQELGKKIKVF.

This clone rates as large. The chain employs TRGV2 and TRGJP1. Germline V lookup: CDR1 EGSNGY, CDR2 YDSYNSKV. V lost 2 bases, J lost 5 bases, and 2 bases stayed unmatched. The CDR3 extends over 13 amino acids. This chain's CDR3 is CATWDVTGWFKIF. CDR3 bases: TGTGCCACCTGGGACGTAACTGGTTGGTTCAAGATATTT.

This clone is medium-sized within its sample. The limits of the CDR3 on the DNA are not certain, so only TCRdb's listed CDR3 is given. The V gene is TRGV10; the J gene was not called. TRGV10 counts as an open reading frame of uncertain function. The CDR3 length equals 28 residues, ends included. This CDR3 reads CAAWDRRNSLAVEQHLLSQVSIGRIQHF.

This clone was counted a few times. At residue 3, TCRdb's protein disagrees with the DNA translation; the protein shown here derives from the DNA. The chain is built from TRGV8 and TRGJ1 or TRGJ2. CDR1 is VENAVY and CDR2 is YDSYNSRV in the germline V gene. CDR3 size: 15 residues. CDR3 DNA: TGTGCCCCCTGGGACGGGCGAGAAATTTATTATAAGAAACTCTTT. This gives the protein CAPWDGREIYYKKLF.

By share, this clone counts as hyperexpanded. The V and J genes are TRGV9 and TRGJP. V was pared by 2 bases and J by 5 bases, with 0 bases of the junction left unmatched. The CDR3 is 15 amino acids. Germline V lookup: CDR1 GITISATS, CDR2 ISYDGTV (reference sequence). The DNA for the CDR3 is TGTGCCTTGTGGGAGGAAGAGTTGGGCAAAAAAATCAAGGTATTT. Its translation is CALWEEELGKKIKVF.

By frequency in the sample, this clone is large. The rearrangement links TRGV9 to TRGJ1 or TRGJ2. Germline lookup yields CDR1 GITISATS and CDR2 ISYDGTV (reference sequence). The CDR3 is 12 amino acids. With V trimmed by 1 base and J by 3 bases, 0 bases remained unmatched. CDR3 nucleotides: TGTGCCTTGTGGGAGGTTTATTATAAGAAACTCTTT. It yields the protein CALWEVYYKKLF.

There are a few counts of this clone. TCRdb's entry gives the protein of a much larger clone, which mismatches this DNA's translation at residue 10, likely from a read error; the protein reported here is translated from the DNA. The J gene is TRGJP, the V gene TRGV9. The CDR3 consists of 16 residues. Germline values: CDR1 GITISATS, CDR2 ISYDGTV (reference sequence). The CDR3 here is CALWEVQELSKKIKVF. The CDR3 region has the DNA TGTGCCTTGTGGGAGGTGCAAGAGTTGAGCAAAAAAATCAAGGTATTT.

By share, this clone ranks as medium-sized (0.01 to 0.1%). The V and J genes are TRGV9 and TRGJP. Germline V gene lookup returns CDR1 GITISATS and CDR2 ISYDGTV (reference sequence). V lost 3 bases and J lost 7; bases outside the gene matches: 6. There are 16 residues in the CDR3. CDR3 region: CALWEPLELGKKIKVF. The CDR3 nucleotides read TGTGCCTTGTGGGAGCCCCTGGAGTTGGGCAAAAAAATCAAGGTATTT.

This clone is large by share. A read error may be the cause here, since a much bigger clone is one base away. This sample includes further DNA sequences coding for the same CDR3. The chain recombines TRGV9 with TRGJP. CDR3 length: 15 residues. V shed 1 base, J shed 7 bases, and the junction held 1 base outside the gene matches. The germline V gene encodes CDR1 GITISATS and CDR2 ISYDGTV (reference sequence). For the CDR3, the DNA is TGTGCCTTGTGGGAGGTTGAGTTGGGCAAAAAAATCAAGGTATTT. Translation gives CALWEVELGKKIKVF.

This clone is termed large (0.1 to 1%). This rearrangement joins TRGV9 to TRGJ1 or TRGJ2. The V gene end was trimmed by 3 bases and the J gene end by 6 bases; junction bases not matched to a gene: 11. This CDR3 spans 14 amino acids. From germline, CDR1 is GITISATS and CDR2 ISYDGTV (reference sequence). DNA of the CDR3: TGTGCCTTGTGGGAGTTCCCCTTTATTTATAAGAAACTCTTT. This sequence encodes CALWEFPFIYKKLF.

By its share, this clone is medium-sized. A clone one base away is much larger, so this may be a read error. This chain links TRGV9 with TRGJP. In germline, CDR1 is GITISATS, CDR2 ISYDGTV (reference sequence). The length of the CDR3 is 15 residues. Unmatched junction bases numbered 1, after V lost 4 bases and J lost 4 bases. The CDR3 spells CALWDQELGKKIKVF. The CDR3 DNA reads as TGTGCCTTGTGGGACCAAGAGTTGGGCAAAAAAATCAAGGTATTT.

Judged by abundance, this clone is medium-sized. Within the sample, other DNA sequences also encode this same CDR3. The chain carries TRGV9 and TRGJP. Germline trimming cut 0 bases from V and 4 bases from J; bases unmatched to any gene: 3. The germline V gene has CDR1 GITISATS and CDR2 ISYDGTV (reference sequence). The CDR3 contains 17 residues. The chain's CDR3 is CALWEVRQELGKKIKVF. For the CDR3, the DNA is TGTGCCTTGTGGGAGGTGCGCCAAGAGTTGGGCAAAAAAATCAAGGTATTT.

This clone is medium-sized within its sample. This chain uses TRGV10 with TRGJP1. TRGV10 is sorted into the ORF group, with uncertain function. V shed 8 bases and J 3 bases; nucleotides not matched to a gene: 16. This CDR3 spans 17 amino acids. The CDR3 region has the DNA TGTGCTGCGTGGCCTCCATTCGTATACCCCACTGGTTGGTTCAAGATATTT. It codes for CAAWPPFVYPTGWFKIF.

This clone is categorized as large. A single base separates this from a much larger clone, so it may be a read error. J is TRGJP1 and V is TRGV10. TRGV10 is an ORF, and what it does is uncertain. The CDR3 spans 13 residues. The ends lost 8 bases at V and 3 bases at J; junction bases unmatched: 4. CDR3 sequence (DNA): TGTGCTGCGTGGGATTCCACTGGTTGGTTCAAGATATTT. This codes for CAAWDSTGWFKIF.

Relative to its sample, this clone is medium-sized. This chain joins TRGV9 and TRGJP1. V was pared by 2 bases and J by 0 bases, with 0 bases of the junction left unmatched. The CDR3 contains 14 residues. Germline CDR1 reads GITISATS; CDR2 reads ISYDGTV (reference sequence). As DNA, the CDR3 is TGTGCCTTGTGGGAGGATACCACTGGTTGGTTCAAGATATTT. The encoded protein is CALWEDTTGWFKIF.

This clone ranks as large (0.1 to 1%). This chain connects TRGV9 to TRGJ1 or TRGJ2. This CDR3 has 15 residues. Germline CDR1 reads GITISATS; CDR2 reads ISYDGTV (reference sequence). Trimming took 0 bases from V and 2 from J; bases not matched to a gene: 7. CDR3 in amino acids: CALWEVREYYYKKLF. CDR3 sequence (DNA): TGTGCCTTGTGGGAGGTGCGGGAATATTATTATAAGAAACTCTTT.

This clone came up a few times. The rearrangement uses TRGV9 and TRGJP1. The CDR3 is 15 amino acids. The germline V gene encodes CDR1 GITISATS and CDR2 ISYDGTV (reference sequence). V shed 0 bases, J shed 0 bases, and the junction held 1 base outside the gene matches. The CDR3 here is CALWEVYTTGWFKIF. CDR3 nucleotides: TGTGCCTTGTGGGAGGTGTATACCACTGGTTGGTTCAAGATATTT.